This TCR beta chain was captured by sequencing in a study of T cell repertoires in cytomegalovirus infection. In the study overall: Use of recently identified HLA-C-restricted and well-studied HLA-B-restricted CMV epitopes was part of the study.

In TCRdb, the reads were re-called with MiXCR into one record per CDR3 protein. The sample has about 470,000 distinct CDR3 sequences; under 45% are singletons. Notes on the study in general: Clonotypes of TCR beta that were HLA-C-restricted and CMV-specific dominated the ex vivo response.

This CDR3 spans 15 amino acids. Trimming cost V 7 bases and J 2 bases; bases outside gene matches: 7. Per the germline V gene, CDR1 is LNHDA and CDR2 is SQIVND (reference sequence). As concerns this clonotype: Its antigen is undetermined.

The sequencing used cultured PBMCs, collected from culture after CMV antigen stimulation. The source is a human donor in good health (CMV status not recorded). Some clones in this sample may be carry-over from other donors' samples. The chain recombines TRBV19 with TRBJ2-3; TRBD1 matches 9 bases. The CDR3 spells CASTPGQGHTDTQYF. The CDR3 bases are TGTGCCAGTACCCCGGGACAGGGCCACACAGATACGCAGTATTTT.